Each of the 19 T cell receptor beta chains below was sequenced from the same sample in a study of shared clonotypes between healthy human individuals. Naive CD8 isolation took CD45RO-negative cells positively selected for CCR7 and excluded terminally differentiated effector memory CD45RA+ cells. The method was immunoSEQ multiplex PCR; TCRdb's version includes in-frame clones alone and lacks a portion of them. The table has some 2.1 million clones, 85% to 95% seen once. The sequencing input was naive CD8+ T cells sorted from blood. These receptors all stem from a man aged 18 to 35 in good health.

The J gene is TRBJ2-5, the V gene TRBV29-1, with TRBD2 matching 10 bases. This CDR3 spans 18 amino acids. After removal of 4 bases from V and 5 bases from J, the junction contained 19 bases not matched to a gene. Per the germline V gene, CDR1 is SQVTM and CDR2 is ANQGSEA. The CDR3 DNA is TGCAGCGTTGTATTCGTGTTAGCGGGGGGACCTCTCCAGGAGACCCAGTACTTC. It encodes CSVVFVLAGGPLQETQYF. Supplemented by reference TRBV29-1 and TRBJ2-5, the full variable domain reads SAVISQKPSRDICQRGTSLTIQCQVDSQVTMMFWYRQQPGQSLTLIATANQGSEATYESGFVIDKFPISRPNLTFSTLTVSNMSPEDSSIYLCSVVFVLAGGPLQETQYFGPGTRLLVL.

V is TRBV5-1 and J is TRBJ2-1; either TRBD1 or TRBD2 may fit D (5 bases each). CDR1 is SGHRS, CDR2 YFSETQ, per germline. Trimming removed 4 bases from V and 7 bases from J, with 24 bases in between. The CDR3 totals 17 residues. The CDR3 loop is CASSPRGTEAEENEQFF. The CDR3 DNA reads TGCGCCAGCAGCCCGAGAGGGACGGAGGCGGAGGAGAATGAGCAGTTCTTC. Using reference TRBV5-1 and TRBJ2-1 for the parts outside the CDR3, the full variable domain is KAGVTQTPRYLIKTRGQQVTLSCSPISGHRSVSWYQQTPGQGLQFLFEYFSETQRNKGNFPGRFSGRQFSNSRSEMNVSTLELGDSALYLCASSPRGTEAEENEQFFGPGTRLTVL.

This chain links TRBV27 with TRBJ1-1; D is unresolved. V dropped 6 bases and J dropped 4 bases, with 15 bases sitting between them. CDR3 length: 14 amino acids. From germline, CDR1 is MNHEY and CDR2 SMNVEV (reference sequence). Here the CDR3 reads CASRVAGSATEAFF. The CDR3 DNA sequence: TGTGCCAGCAGAGTCGCCGGGTCTGCCACTGAAGCTTTCTTT.

This chain uses TRBV4-3 with TRBJ2-5; D gene unclear. Trimming pared 0 bases from V and 4 bases from J, leaving 12 bases between. The CDR3 has 15 residues. Germline CDR1 is LGHNA and CDR2 is YSLEER. CDR3 region: CASSQDRWSRETQYF. The CDR3 bases are TGCGCCAGCAGCCAAGATAGATGGTCCAGAGAGACCCAGTACTTC.

This sequence joins TRBV7-9 and TRBJ1-1; D gene uncertain. The CDR3 runs to 11 residues. Between the trimmed V and J ends, which lost 4 bases and 7 bases, there was a span of 7 bases. The germline CDR1 and CDR2 sequences are SEHNR and FQNEAQ (reference sequence). CDR3 sequence (DNA): TGTGCCAGCAGCTCGATCAGTGAAGCTTTCTTT. It codes for CASSSISEAFF. Looking up the rest from reference TRBV7-9 and TRBJ1-1 gives the full variable domain: DTGVSQNPRHKITKRGQNVTFRCDPISEHNRLYWYRQTLGQGPEFLTYFQNEAQLEKSRLLSDRFSAERPKGSFSTLEIQRTEQGDSAMYLCASSSISEAFFGQGTRLTVV.

The V call is TRBV13, the J call TRBJ1-4; D call uncertain. CDR1 PRHDT and CDR2 FYEKMQ come from the germline V gene (reference sequence). CDR3 size: 12 residues. Trimming stripped 2 bases from V and 12 bases from J, with 10 bases between. CDR3 DNA sequence: TGTGCCAGCAGCTTAAATAGGCGACAACTGTTTTTT. It specifies CASSLNRRQLFF.

The chain joins TRBV10-1 to TRBJ2-7; the D gene could be TRBD1 or TRBD2 (5 bases each). Between the trimmed V and J ends, which lost 2 bases and 6 bases, there was a span of 14 bases. Germline lookup yields CDR1 WNHNN and CDR2 SYGVQD (reference sequence). The CDR3 sequence is 14 residues long. CDR3 protein: CASSEGKTGGEQYF. CDR3 bases: TGCGCCAGCAGTGAGGGCAAAACTGGGGGCGAGCAGTACTTC.

As for this clone: This sample includes further DNA sequences coding for the same CDR3. This rearrangement joins TRBV6-5 to TRBJ1-6; no definite D call. From germline, CDR1 is MNHEY and CDR2 SVGAGI. Trimming cost V 2 bases and J 7 bases, with 6 bases left between them. The CDR3 has 13 residues. The CDR3 is CASSYGYNSPLHF. As DNA, the CDR3 is TGTGCCAGCAGTTACGGGTACAATTCACCCCTCCACTTT.

The count of this clone is one. The V and J genes are TRBV6-5 and TRBJ2-7, with 11 bases identical to TRBD1. The CDR3 contains 13 residues. Germline V gene sequence: CDR1 MNHEY, CDR2 SVGAGI. V shed 4 bases, J shed 6 bases, and the junction held 2 bases outside the gene matches. This CDR3 is CASSSGTGGEQYF. The CDR3, as DNA: TGTGCCAGCAGTTCTGGGACAGGGGGCGAGCAGTACTTC.

This chain links TRBV2 with TRBJ2-7; 16 bases line up with TRBD2. CDR1 SNHLY and CDR2 FYNNEI come from the germline V gene. The CDR3 extends over 15 amino acids. With 10 bases clipped from V and 4 bases from J, the junction kept 7 bases outside the gene matches. The CDR3 DNA is TGTGCCACCTCACGGGGACTAGCGGGAGGGTACGAGCAGTACTTC. Amino acids: CATSRGLAGGYEQYF.

This chain connects TRBV7-6 to TRBJ2-7, with 9 bases aligning to TRBD1. V trimming: 4 bases; J trimming: 6 bases; junction bases outside the gene matches: 7. Germline CDR1 SGHVS, CDR2 FNYEAQ. The CDR3 has 14 residues. The CDR3 DNA sequence: TGTGCCAGCAGCTCTCCGGGGACAGGGCTCGAGCAGTACTTC. The encoded protein is CASSSPGTGLEQYF.

V is TRBV6-5 and J is TRBJ1-2; TRBD1 might be the D (5 bases). The CDR3 has 14 residues. V was pared by 5 bases and J by 3 bases, with 13 bases between. Germline V gene sequence: CDR1 MNHEY, CDR2 SVGAGI. CDR3 protein: CASSMGVSHYGYTF. The CDR3, as DNA: TGTGCCAGCAGTATGGGGGTTAGCCACTATGGCTACACCTTC.

The CDR3 spells CASSLWPRRGNSYEQYF. In DNA, the CDR3 is TGTGCCAGCAGTTTATGGCCTCGCCGAGGCAACTCCTACGAGCAGTACTTC. The chain is built from TRBV27 and TRBJ2-7; D not resolved. This CDR3 is built from 17 residues. CDR1 is MNHEY, CDR2 SMNVEV, per germline (reference sequence). The V gene lost 1 base and the J gene lost 0 bases, with 16 bases spanning the gap.

The chain couples TRBV11-2 to TRBJ2-5; TRBD1 might be the D (6 bases). The J call may be incorrect, as the DNA end agrees better with TRBJ2-7. There are 13 residues in the CDR3. Germline V lookup: CDR1 SGHAT, CDR2 FQNNGV. CDR3 region: CASSSGQSYEQYF. Here the CDR3 DNA reads TGTGCCAGCAGCTCCGGACAGTCCTACGAGCAGTACTTC.

The chain joins TRBV11-2 to TRBJ2-1; D is undetermined. Germline CDR1 SGHAT, CDR2 FQNNGV. Trimming removed 4 bases from V and 0 bases from J, with 16 bases in between. The CDR3 runs to 17 residues. The CDR3 nucleotides are TGTGCCAGCAGCTCGTACGTGGGCAGGAGCTCCTACAATGAGCAGTTCTTC. Amino acids: CASSSYVGRSSYNEQFF.

The gene calls are TRBV5-1 and TRBJ2-7; D is undetermined. In germline, CDR1 is SGHRS, CDR2 YFSETQ. Trimming stripped 3 bases from V and 0 bases from J, with 7 bases between. The CDR3 is made up of 13 amino acids. In DNA, the CDR3 is TGCGCCAGCAGCTGGTCTAGCTCCTACGAGCAGTACTTC. Amino acid sequence: CASSWSSSYEQYF.

The V call is TRBV6-5, the J call TRBJ2-2; no definite D call. The germline CDR1 and CDR2 sequences are MNHEY and SVGAGI. This CDR3 spans 14 amino acids. Trimming pared 3 bases from V and 2 bases from J, leaving 7 bases between. The CDR3 DNA is TGTGCCAGCAGTTATTACCTAAACACCGGGGAGCTGTTTTTT. Encoded protein: CASSYYLNTGELFF.

V usage is TRBV9 and J usage is TRBJ2-7; D gene ambiguous. The germline CDR1 and CDR2 sequences are SGDLS and YYNGEE. This CDR3 has 12 residues. V was pared by 5 bases and J by 7 bases, with 13 bases between. The CDR3 spells CASSRGELEQYF. The CDR3, as DNA: TGTGCCAGCAGTCGCGGAGAACTGGAGCAGTACTTC.

On this clone itself: This same CDR3 is encoded by further DNA sequences in the sample. The V and J genes are TRBV7-9 and TRBJ2-7; 10 bases align to TRBD2. This CDR3 is built from 15 residues. Germline-derived CDR1 and CDR2 are SEHNR and FQNEAQ (reference sequence). V lost 1 base and J lost 3; bases outside the gene matches: 3. CDR3 sequence: CASSLGLAGVYEQYF. CDR3 coding DNA: TGTGCCAGCAGCTTAGGCCTAGCGGGAGTCTACGAGCAGTACTTC.